This T cell receptor (beta chain) was recovered during a study of T-cell reconstitution after alpha-beta-depleted transplantation in children. This clonotype was seen at least ten times. Construction of the TCRbeta library involved unique molecular identifiers. TCRdb reanalysed the PCR reads using MiXCR and keeps one entry per CDR3 protein. This table holds approximately 500,000 distinct CDR3 sequences, under 12% found once. Sample: PBMCs, taken before TCRalphabeta/CD19-depleted stem cell transplant. The clonotype comes from a child aged 2-15 years with inherited bone marrow failure, due to receive a stem cell transplant.

In DNA form, the CDR3 reads TGTGCCAGCAGCTTCTGGCAGCTAAACACCGGGGAGCTGTTTTTT. Its protein is CASSFWQLNTGELFF. This chain connects TRBV5-5 to TRBJ2-2; D is undetermined. The V gene lost 2 bases and the J gene lost 2 bases, with 10 bases spanning the gap. Germline V gives CDR1 SGHKS, CDR2 YYEKEE (reference sequence). The CDR3 consists of 15 residues.